These 29 T cell receptor beta chains share one sample of origin, sequenced in a study of neoadjuvant anti-PD-1 for oral cavity cancer. The method was immunoSEQ multiplex PCR; TCRdb's version includes in-frame clones alone and lacks a portion of them. Of 7,500 to 10,000 clones listed, approximately 72% are singletons. Stated time point: after neoadjuvant nivolumab, at surgical resection. The sample consisted of PBMCs, taken after nivolumab (anti-PD-1) treatment. These receptors were obtained from a person between 35 and 79 years old with oral cavity squamous cell carcinoma.

This rearrangement joins TRBV30 to TRBJ2-7, with 8 bases identical to TRBD1. The CDR3 totals 12 residues. Unmatched junction bases numbered 9, after V lost 8 bases and J lost 6 bases. Germline CDR1 is GTSNPN and CDR2 is SVGIG (reference sequence). The DNA for the CDR3 is TGTGCCAGAGGGACAGGATCCCCCGAGCAGTACTTC. It yields the protein CARGTGSPEQYF.

The gene calls are TRBV7-2 and TRBJ2-5; the match to TRBD1 covers 10 bases. CDR1 and CDR2 from the germline V gene are SGHTA and FQGNSA. V shed 5 bases and J 5 bases; nucleotides not matched to a gene: 17. This CDR3 region has 18 residues. The CDR3 DNA is TGTGCCAGCAGCCACCTCCGTGACAGGGGGCGCTCAGATGAGACCCAGTACTTC. Translating gives CASSHLRDRGRSDETQYF.

This clone occurred a few times. The chain combines TRBV30 with TRBJ1-1, with D tentatively TRBD1 (5 bases). Germline CDR1 GTSNPN, CDR2 SVGIG (reference sequence). V dropped 1 base and J dropped 5 bases, with 8 bases sitting between them. The CDR3 length is 12 residues. CDR3: CAWSEGPTEAFF. DNA for the CDR3: TGTGCCTGGAGTGAGGGACCAACTGAAGCTTTCTTT.

This clone was found once. The J gene is TRBJ1-1, the V gene TRBV19, with 9 nucleotides matching TRBD1. The CDR3 runs to 14 residues. V lost 9 bases and J lost 4; bases outside the gene matches: 9. Germline V lookup: CDR1 LNHDA, CDR2 SQIVND (reference sequence). The CDR3 reads CASGTGRGTTEAFF. DNA of the CDR3: TGTGCCAGCGGGACAGGGCGGGGAACCACTGAAGCTTTCTTT.

This clone was seen more than once but under ten times. A junction end diverges from the germline sequence, so it may reflect a read error. The V gene is TRBV19, the J gene TRBJ1-5; D might be TRBD1 (5 bases). The germline V gene has CDR1 LNHDA and CDR2 SQIVND (reference sequence). This CDR3 is built from 11 residues. The CDR3 DNA reads TGTGCCAGTAGGATAGGGGAGGTAGTGAATTTT. Protein: CASRIGEVVNF.

The chain combines TRBV7-8 with TRBJ2-7; 8 positions agree with TRBD1. Trimming took 4 bases from V and 3 from J; bases not matched to a gene: 5. The germline CDR1 and CDR2 sequences are SGHVS and FQNEAQ. This CDR3 comprises 14 residues. As DNA, the CDR3 is TGTGCCAGCAGCTCGGGACAGGAACGCTACGAGCAGTACTTC. It translates to CASSSGQERYEQYF.

J is TRBJ1-1 and V is TRBV29-1; D is possibly TRBD1 (5 bases). V was pared by 4 bases and J by 4 bases, with 22 bases between. Germline loops: CDR1 SQVTM, CDR2 ANQGSEA. The CDR3 is made up of 16 amino acids. CDR3 region: CSVALSGRKGLTEAFF. CDR3 bases: TGCAGCGTTGCCCTCTCGGGGCGGAAAGGGCTCACTGAAGCTTTCTTT.

In its sample, this clone was seen a few times. The J gene is TRBJ1-2, the V gene TRBV7-9, with D possibly matching TRBD1 (6 bases). Trimming took 5 bases from V and 4 from J, leaving 11 bases between them. CDR1 is SEHNR and CDR2 is FQNEAQ in the germline V gene (reference sequence). The CDR3 length is 13 residues. The CDR3 reads CASSLRQAYGYTF. In nucleotides, the CDR3 is TGTGCCAGCAGCCTAAGACAGGCCTATGGCTACACCTTC.

This clone was picked up one time. The chain combines TRBV27 with TRBJ2-2; 9 bases map to TRBD1. CDR1 is MNHEY and CDR2 is SMNVEV in the germline V gene (reference sequence). J gave up 5 bases and V 6 bases, and 4 bases lay outside the gene matches. The CDR3 has 14 residues. CDR3 in DNA: TGTGCCAGCAGGGGACAGGGCCGGACCGGGGAGCTGTTTTTT. Amino acid sequence: CASRGQGRTGELFF.

The table lists this clone with a few counts. This sequence joins TRBV19 and TRBJ2-3; D may be TRBD2 (5 bases). Germline assignment: CDR1 LNHDA and CDR2 SQIVND (reference sequence). The CDR3 length is 16 residues. V was pared by 3 bases and J by 0 bases, with 13 bases between. In DNA form, the CDR3 reads TGTGCCAGTAGTATTGATGGCGGGCTAAGCACAGATACGCAGTATTTT. The encoded protein is CASSIDGGLSTDTQYF.

The rearrangement links TRBV7-2 to TRBJ2-5; D unclear. V lost 6 bases and J lost 4, with 12 bases in between. The CDR3 sequence is 13 residues long. The germline CDR1 and CDR2 sequences are SGHTA and FQGNSA. CDR3 residues: CASRRTPSETQYF. The CDR3 DNA reads as TGTGCCAGCAGACGGACCCCTTCAGAGACCCAGTACTTC.

The chain uses TRBV5-1 and TRBJ2-6; no reliable D call. Germline-derived CDR1 and CDR2 are SGHRS and YFSETQ. The CDR3 consists of 16 residues. The ends were cut back, 2 bases at V and 0 bases at J, with 9 bases in the middle. CDR3 in amino acids: CASSFGVSSGANVLTF. CDR3 in DNA: TGCGCCAGCAGCTTCGGCGTAAGCTCTGGGGCCAACGTCCTGACTTTC.

The V and J genes are TRBV2 and TRBJ1-6; D possibly corresponds to TRBD1 (5 bases). Germline assignment: CDR1 SNHLY and CDR2 FYNNEI. V was shortened by 8 bases and J by 0 bases, with 14 bases between the two germline ends. The CDR3 covers 16 residues. The CDR3 nucleotides are TGTGCCAGCCTGGGGGAGCGGAGCTCCTATAATTCACCCCTCCACTTT. Translation: CASLGERSSYNSPLHF.

The rearrangement links TRBV7-2 to TRBJ1-4; no clear D gene. V shed 4 bases and J shed 8 bases, with 11 bases lying between them. The CDR3 spans 13 residues. Germline assignment: CDR1 SGHTA and CDR2 FQGNSA. The CDR3 is CASSSSSGEKLFF. CDR3 DNA: TGTGCCAGCAGCTCTTCATCCGGGGAAAAACTGTTTTTT.

The V and J genes are TRBV18 and TRBJ1-1; the D gene is possibly TRBD1 (5 bases). This CDR3 comprises 13 residues. Germline V gene sequence: CDR1 KGHSH, CDR2 LQKENI. V dropped 6 bases and J dropped 6 bases, with 14 bases sitting between them. CDR3 DNA sequence: TGTGCCAGCTCCGACAGCCAAGCCCCTGAAGCTTTCTTT. It specifies CASSDSQAPEAFF.

This chain connects TRBV2 to TRBJ1-6, with D possibly TRBD1 on 5 matching bases. Trimming pared 7 bases from V and 11 bases from J, leaving 12 bases between. The CDR3 runs 12 residues. The germline V gene encodes CDR1 SNHLY and CDR2 FYNNEI. Written as DNA, the CDR3 is TGTGCCAGCATGGGGGGAGTGCCACCCCTCCACTTT. Its protein is CASMGGVPPLHF. Full variable domain (outside the CDR3, taken from reference TRBV2 and TRBJ1-6): EPEVTQTPSHQVTQMGQEVILRCVPISNHLYFYWYRQILGQKVEFLVSFYNNEISEKSEIFDDQFSVERPDGSNFTLKIRSTKLEDSAMYFCASMGGVPPLHFGNGTRLTVT.

The chain recombines TRBV5-1 with TRBJ2-7, with no clear D. V lost 0 bases, J lost 0 bases, and 4 bases lay in between. Germline-derived CDR1 and CDR2 are SGHRS and YFSETQ. The CDR3 is made up of 13 amino acids. The CDR3 nucleotides are TGCGCCAGCAGCTTGGCGTCCTCCTACGAGCAGTACTTC. It translates to CASSLASSYEQYF.

This chain connects TRBV7-2 to TRBJ2-7, with 10 nucleotides matching TRBD2. The CDR3 consists of 14 residues. J lost 4 bases, V lost 2 bases, and 2 bases had no gene match. From germline, CDR1 is SGHTA and CDR2 FQGNSA. CDR3 sequence: CASSLTSGNYEQYF. As DNA, the CDR3 is TGTGCCAGCAGCTTAACTAGCGGGAATTACGAGCAGTACTTC.

The chain employs TRBV30 and TRBJ1-6; D remains unclear. Germline V CDR1 and CDR2: GTSNPN, SVGIG (reference sequence). The CDR3 has 14 amino acids. Trimming pared 2 bases from V and 6 bases from J, leaving 11 bases between. In nucleotides, the CDR3 is TGTGCCTGGAGTCGGGAAGGGCGTAATTCACCCCTCCACTTT. Amino acid sequence: CAWSREGRNSPLHF. The whole variable domain, filled in from reference TRBV30 and TRBJ1-6, reads SQTIHQWPATLVQPVGSPLSLECTVEGTSNPNLYWYRQAAGRGLQLLFYSVGIGQISSEVPQNLSASRPQDRQFILSSKKLLLSDSGFYLCAWSREGRNSPLHFGNGTRLTVT.

The CDR3 nucleotides read TGCGCCAGCAGAGATAGCGGGGTAAGGGTACTCGAGCAGTACTTC. Its protein is CASRDSGVRVLEQYF. The genes are TRBV5-1 and TRBJ2-7; the match to TRBD2 covers 8 bases. The V gene's germline CDR1 is SGHRS and CDR2 YFSETQ. J lost 6 bases, V lost 5 bases, and 13 bases had no gene match. CDR3 length equals 15 residues.

This chain links TRBV11-1 with TRBJ1-1; maybe TRBD1 (6 bases). The germline gives CDR1 SGHAT, CDR2 FQDESV (reference sequence). The CDR3 is 13 amino acids. Trimming pared 8 bases from V and 1 base from J, leaving 11 bases between. The CDR3 bases are TGTGCCAGCCAGGGGCCGTCGAACACTGAAGCTTTCTTT. This translates into CASQGPSNTEAFF. Variable domain in full (rest from reference TRBV11-1 and TRBJ1-1): EAEVAQSPRYKITEKSQAVAFWCDPISGHATLYWYRQILGQGPELLVQFQDESVVDDSQLPKDRFSAERLKGVDSTLKIQPAELGDSAMYLCASQGPSNTEAFFGQGTRLTVV.

CDR3 amino acids: CAISTAGTSGGRAQYF. Written as DNA, the CDR3 is TGTGCCATCAGTACCGCCGGGACTAGCGGGGGACGGGCGCAGTATTTT. V gene TRBV10-3 combines with J gene TRBJ2-3; 14 nucleotides agree with TRBD2. J gave up 10 bases and V 5 bases, and 11 bases lay outside the gene matches. CDR3 length: 16 residues. Germline CDR1 is ENHRY and CDR2 is SYGVKD.

This clone was recorded a few times. The chain couples TRBV7-9 to TRBJ1-3; maybe TRBD1 (5 bases). The CDR3 sequence is 18 residues long. V lost 0 bases and J lost 4, with 19 bases in between. Germline V gene sequence: CDR1 SEHNR, CDR2 FQNEAQ (reference sequence). In nucleotides, the CDR3 is TGTGCCAGCAGCTTAGCGACCCTTTTGGGGGTCGGAGGAAACACCATATATTTT. Translated, it gives CASSLATLLGVGGNTIYF.

The chain joins TRBV5-6 to TRBJ2-6; maybe TRBD2 (6 bases). Trimming pared 1 base from V and 0 bases from J, leaving 8 bases between. This CDR3 has 16 residues. CDR1 and CDR2 from the germline V gene are SGHDT and YYEEEE. As DNA, the CDR3 is TGTGCCAGCAGCTTGTACGGGAGCTCTGGGGCCAACGTCCTGACTTTC. It codes for CASSLYGSSGANVLTF.

Notes on this clone: The junction and the germline gene differ at one end; a read error may be behind it. The chain uses TRBV9 and TRBJ2-3; D gene ambiguous. The germline V gene has CDR1 SGDLS and CDR2 YYNGEE. The CDR3 runs to 13 residues. As DNA, the CDR3 is TGTGCCAGCAGCCCCTCGATTGCAGAGACGCAGTATTTT. Amino acids: CASSPSIAETQYF.

J is TRBJ2-3 and V is TRBV19; D unclear. CDR1 is LNHDA, CDR2 SQIVND, per germline (reference sequence). V lost 7 bases and J 4 bases, leaving 6 bases between the germline ends. This CDR3 spans 11 amino acids. DNA for the CDR3: TGTGCCAGTAAACAAGCAGATACGCAGTATTTT. Protein: CASKQADTQYF.

This sequence joins TRBV11-2 and TRBJ1-3, with unresolved D. CDR1 is SGHAT, CDR2 FQNNGV, per germline. The CDR3 runs 14 residues. Deletions cut 1 base from V and 5 bases from J, with 9 bases between. The CDR3 DNA reads TGTGCCAGCAGCTTAGGGGGATCGAGAAACACCATATATTTT. This sequence encodes CASSLGGSRNTIYF.

The gene calls are TRBV28 and TRBJ1-4; TRBD1 agrees at 12 bases. This CDR3 is 14 amino acids long. CDR1 is MDHEN and CDR2 is SYDVKM in the germline V gene. After removal of 6 bases from V and 7 bases from J, the junction contained 3 bases not matched to a gene. CDR3 region: CASRGDRGREKLFF. The DNA of the CDR3 is TGTGCCAGCAGAGGGGACAGGGGGCGTGAAAAACTGTTTTTT.

This clone was detected a few times. V usage is TRBV11-3 and J usage is TRBJ2-7, with D perhaps given as TRBD1 or TRBD2 (6 bases each). Between the trimmed V and J ends, which lost 3 bases and 7 bases, there was a span of 19 bases. The CDR3 is made up of 15 amino acids. From germline, CDR1 is SGHNT and CDR2 YENEEA. In nucleotides, the CDR3 is TGTGCCAGCAGCTTGCACCGGGGGCCCTTTACTGAGCAGTACTTC. Translation gives CASSLHRGPFTEQYF.